This TCR beta chain was retrieved from a study of quantifying T cell responses using KT2 cells (dated by TCRdb to the late 2010s). Concerning the study at large: RNA was DNase-treated and reverse transcribed with TCR alpha and beta constant-region primers, mostly using SuperScript III. Under optimum conditions, the efficiency of the T4 ligation step was estimated to be more than 9%. PCR2 was performed as a SYBR Green qPCR and was stopped at a predetermined fluorescence threshold so that over-amplification was avoided. Summary of the overall study and its limitations: The numbers of KT2 alpha and beta sequences increased linearly with the number of input KT2 cells across several orders of magnitude. KT2 sequences were detected down to the lowest spike-in tested, which was about one KT2 cell per 100,000 PBMC. At very high KT2 spike-in numbers, detection of KT2 sequences reached saturation. The study did not include a side-by-side comparison of this pipeline with other TCR sequencing techniques.

The library relied on UMI-ligation and nested PCR. Using T4 RNA ligase 1, a single-stranded oligonucleotide bearing the Illumina SP2 sequence plus a UMI was ligated onto the 3' end of the cDNA. PCR1 consisted of 4 cycles (98 degrees C 15 s, 69 degrees C 30 s, 72 degrees C 40 s), and for the beta primer an equimolar mix of RC1.1 and RC1.2 was used to cover TRBC1 and TRBC2. Starting at PCR2, the TCR alpha and beta chains were handled separately, and sample indices and Illumina adaptors were added. The UMI comprised 12 random nucleotides, as two hexamers separated by a spacer, placed after an 8-base spacer. The libraries were sequenced on an Illumina MiSeq using v2 2x251 paired-end chemistry, usually with more than ten samples in each run. To increase diversity, roughly 4.5-8% PhiX DNA was added to each sequencing library. In the paper's pipeline: Raw reads were converted to FASTQ with bcl2fastq and were demultiplexed by dual indices with Demultiplexor. Decombinator assigned V and J genes by tag matching, allowing a single base-pair mismatch. UMIs were used by Collapsinator to correct both sequencing errors and frequency errors caused by PCR heterogeneity. CDR3Translator turned Decombinator identifiers into nucleotide sequence, translated that sequence into amino acids, and pulled out the CDR3 based on C- and N-terminal motifs. Each distinct KT2 TCR was counted as a cluster of KT2 sequences sharing one unique molecular identifier. Starting from the raw public reads, TCRdb applied fastp trimming at Q25, assembled clones with MiXCR and retained in-frame beta chains. Each entry merges the rows of one CDR3 protein and shows their most common DNA and genes. What appears here as the V and J calls and clone size reflects TCRdb's work, not the paper's. In this sample the table shows tens of thousands of distinct CDR3 sequences, 10% of which occur a single time. The top ten constitute 9.5% to 10% of the sample.

To test the sensitivity and accuracy of the pipeline, known numbers of KT2, a T cell clone whose TCR had already been sequenced, were spiked into unfractionated PBMC. A range of KT2-to-PBMC ratios was set up by mixing KT2 cells into a fixed number of PBMC. This clonotype was detected a few times. Its antigen target is currently unknown. No much larger clonotype is one base removed from it; base qualities were not supplied. The sample consisted of PBMCs spiked with cells of the T cell clone KT2. This sequence was found in a human donor.

The nucleotide sequence is given as TGTGCCAGCAGCTTACTGAAGATCACTGAAGCTTTCTTT. Its translation is CASSLLKITEAFF. The chain couples TRBV7-2 to TRBJ1-1; no D gene can be assigned with confidence. V lost 2 bases and J lost 4 bases; the stretch between them is 8 bases long. From its cysteine to its phenylalanine, the CDR3 spans 13 amino acids. The CDR3 DNA has 39 bases and is translated from base 1. From a lookup of the germline V gene, CDR1 and CDR2 are SGHTA and FQGNSA.